These T cell receptor beta chains were read from a single sample in a study of T cell responses to AZD1222 COVID-19 vaccine. Measured with immunoSEQ multiplex PCR; TCRdb has only the in-frame clones, and not every one. Among some 200,000 clones listed, around 94% were seen once. Sequences were derived from peripheral blood, sampled 28 days after the second dose of the MenACWY control vaccine. These receptors all come from an adult who received the MenACWY meningococcal vaccine as a control. The conserved cysteine and the conserved F or W are not part of the CDR3 here. The order of the fields is clone size, J gene, V gene, CDR3 protein. Part of the rows lack a size; the others show once, few, many or a class for expanded clones.

-,TRBJ2-7,TRBV18,ASSRPGTGVGGSDEQY
-,TRBJ2-1,TRBV7-8,ASSPRDSGNEQF
once,TRBJ2-7,TRBV2,ASSDSQGRNEQY
-,TRBJ1-5,TRBV30,AWSTGPEQPQH
-,TRBJ2-7,TRBV11-3,ASSRQASYEQY
-,TRBJ1-1,TRBV19,ASHPPARAGTEAF
-,TRBJ1-1,TRBV29-1,SVAGRMNTEAF
-,TRBJ2-2,TRBV19,ATSSRGSTGELF
-,TRBJ2-7,TRBV27,ASSRSGTPGNLYEQY
-,TRBJ2-7,TRBV27,ASSFQGSYEQY
-,TRBJ1-2,TRBV7-9,ASSLDRARGYT
-,TRBJ2-2,TRBV19,ASSVLAGDAGELF
-,TRBJ2-3,TRBV2,ASRRLAGDLDTQY
-,TRBJ2-7,TRBV27,ASSFGRTYEQY
few,TRBJ1-1,TRBV6-1,ASSEDSENTEAF
-,TRBJ1-4,TRBV2,ASSGQTTTNEKLF
-,TRBJ1-2,TRBV5-1,ASQGQGDGYT
once,TRBJ2-1,TRBV28,ASSYSNEQF
once,TRBJ2-7,TRBV30,AWVGTGQSYEQY
-,TRBJ1-2,TRBV19,ASRYRGYT
-,TRBJ1-2,TRBV25-1,ASGGTTGDGYT
-,TRBJ1-2,TRBV6-6,ASSYSVGGAYGYT
-,TRBJ2-7,TRBV19,ASSLAGGSEQY
few,TRBJ2-5,TRBV4-2,ASSQERGGLETQY
-,TRBJ1-5,TRBV6-5,ASSYSSGQPQH
-,TRBJ1-1,TRBV28,ASTTGSPRNTEAF
-,TRBJ2-7,TRBV27,ASSNARGSDEQY
-,TRBJ2-7,TRBV30,AWRGAYEQY
-,TRBJ2-7,TRBV6-5,ASSSPTGAREQY
-,TRBJ2-1,TRBV7-3,ASSTGTSGSDEQF
-,TRBJ1-1,TRBV10-3,AISDGTGRVTEAF